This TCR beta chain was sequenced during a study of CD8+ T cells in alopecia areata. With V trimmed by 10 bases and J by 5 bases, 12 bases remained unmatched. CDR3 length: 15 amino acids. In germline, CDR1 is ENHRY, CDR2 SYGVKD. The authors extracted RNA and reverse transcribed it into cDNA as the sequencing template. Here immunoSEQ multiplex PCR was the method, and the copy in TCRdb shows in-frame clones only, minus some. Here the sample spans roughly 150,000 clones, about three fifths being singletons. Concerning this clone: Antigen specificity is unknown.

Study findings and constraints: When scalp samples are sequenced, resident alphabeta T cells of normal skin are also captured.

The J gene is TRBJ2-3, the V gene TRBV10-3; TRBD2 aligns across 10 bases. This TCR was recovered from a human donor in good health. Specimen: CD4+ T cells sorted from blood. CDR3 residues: CATGPASGSGDTQYF. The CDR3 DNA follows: TGTGCCACTGGGCCGGCTAGCGGGAGTGGAGATACGCAGTATTTT.